In its sample, the clone carrying this T cell receptor beta chain was seen once. No antigen is known for it. This record belongs to a study of OX40 agonist ivuxolimab in advanced cancers. For the study at large: The group had a mean age of about 60 years, ranged from about 23 to 79, and was around 86% male.

TCRdb's table, derived via immunoSEQ multiplex PCR, lists solely in-frame clones and lacks some. The sample consists of fewer than 65,000 clones, 70% to 80% of them appearing once. A history of autoimmune disease or systemic immunosuppression excluded patients. Trimming took 5 bases from V and 4 from J, leaving 11 bases between them. CDR1 and CDR2 from the germline V gene are MGHDK and SYGVNS. The length of the CDR3 is 13 residues. Findings of the study overall: Not determined was the antigen specificity of the expanded peripheral T cells.

Sample: CD4+ or CD8+ T cells sorted from blood, taken in a trial of the OX40 agonist ivuxolimab. This receptor was taken from an adult with an advanced solid tumor such as melanoma, head and neck, liver or kidney cancer. The chain employs TRBV25-1 and TRBJ1-1; D unresolved. This chain's CDR3 is CASSWARSTEAFF. CDR3 bases: TGTGCCAGCAGTTGGGCTAGGAGCACTGAAGCTTTCTTT.